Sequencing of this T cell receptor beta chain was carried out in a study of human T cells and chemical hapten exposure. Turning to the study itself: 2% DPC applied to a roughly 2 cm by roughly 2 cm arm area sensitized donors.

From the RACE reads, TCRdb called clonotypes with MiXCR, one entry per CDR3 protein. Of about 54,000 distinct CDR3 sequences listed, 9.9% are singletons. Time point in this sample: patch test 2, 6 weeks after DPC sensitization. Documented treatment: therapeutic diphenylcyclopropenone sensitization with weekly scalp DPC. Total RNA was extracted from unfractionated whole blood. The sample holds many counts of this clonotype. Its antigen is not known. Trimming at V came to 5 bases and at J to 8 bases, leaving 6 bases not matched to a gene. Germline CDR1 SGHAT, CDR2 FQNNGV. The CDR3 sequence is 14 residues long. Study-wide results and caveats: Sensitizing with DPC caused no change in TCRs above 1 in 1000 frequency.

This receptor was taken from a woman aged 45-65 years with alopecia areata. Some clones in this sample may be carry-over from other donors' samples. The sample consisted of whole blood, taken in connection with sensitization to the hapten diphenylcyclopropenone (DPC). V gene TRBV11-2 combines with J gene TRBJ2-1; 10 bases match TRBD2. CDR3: CASSPGLAAHEQFF. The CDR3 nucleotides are TGTGCCAGCAGCCCCGGACTAGCGGCCCATGAGCAGTTCTTC.